This T cell receptor beta chain is drawn from a study of blood T cell repertoires in COVID-19. Study at large: Samples taken during acute and convalescent COVID-19 were collected in the United States, Italy and Spain. The analysed material was cDNA or gDNA that came from T cells, B-cell-depleted T cells, or PBMCs.

In the study's own analysis: Reference gene primer amplification yielded estimated nucleated cell counts. Only in-frame clones appear in the TCRdb table, and some are missing; sequencing was by immunoSEQ multiplex PCR. V, J and clone size were drawn from that table, and D and trimming were deduced from the DNA. The data show 100,000 to 120,000 clones, less than 75% seen once. Trimming removed 9 bases at V and 1 base at J, with 10 bases between. The length of the CDR3 is 13 residues. Per germline, CDR1 MDHEN and CDR2 SYDVKM. This clone appeared a few times. Source material: peripheral blood. The J gene is TRBJ1-5, the V gene TRBV28; D is possibly TRBD1 (6 bases). This clonotype was obtained from a woman aged 60-75 years with acute or convalescent COVID-19. DNA of the CDR3: TGTGCCAGTGGGGGCTCGAGCAATCAGCCCCAGCATTTT. Its protein product is CASGGSSNQPQHF.